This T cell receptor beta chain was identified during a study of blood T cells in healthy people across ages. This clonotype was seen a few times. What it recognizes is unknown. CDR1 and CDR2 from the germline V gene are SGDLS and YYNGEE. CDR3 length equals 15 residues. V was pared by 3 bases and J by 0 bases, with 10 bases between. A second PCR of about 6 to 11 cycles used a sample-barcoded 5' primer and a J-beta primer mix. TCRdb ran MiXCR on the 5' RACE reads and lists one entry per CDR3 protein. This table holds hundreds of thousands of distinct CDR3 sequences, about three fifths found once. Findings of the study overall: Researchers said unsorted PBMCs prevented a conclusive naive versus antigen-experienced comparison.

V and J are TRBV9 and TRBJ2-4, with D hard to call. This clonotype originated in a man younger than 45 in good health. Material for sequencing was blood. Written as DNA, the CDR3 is TGTGCCAGCAGCGCGCCCACTCTAGCCAAAAACATTCAGTACTTC. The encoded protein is CASSAPTLAKNIQYF.